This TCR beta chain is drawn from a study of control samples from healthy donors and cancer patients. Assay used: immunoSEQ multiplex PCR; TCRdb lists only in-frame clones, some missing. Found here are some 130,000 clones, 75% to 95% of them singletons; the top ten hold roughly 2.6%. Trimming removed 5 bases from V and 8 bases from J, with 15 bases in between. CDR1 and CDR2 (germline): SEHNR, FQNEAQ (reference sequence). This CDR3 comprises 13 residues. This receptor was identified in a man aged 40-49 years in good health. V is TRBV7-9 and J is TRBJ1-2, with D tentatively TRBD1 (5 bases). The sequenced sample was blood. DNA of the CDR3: TGTGCCAGCAGCCCGGGGACCTTAGGGGGCTACACCTTC. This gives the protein CASSPGTLGGYTF. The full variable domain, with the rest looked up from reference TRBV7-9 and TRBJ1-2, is DTGVSQNPRHKITKRGQNVTFRCDPISEHNRLYWYRQTLGQGPEFLTYFQNEAQLEKSRLLSDRFSAERPKGSFSTLEIQRTEQGDSAMYLCASSPGTLGGYTFGSGTRLTVV.